The entry that follows covers one T cell receptor beta chain sequence. The target antigen is unknown. The data stem from a study of post-analysis software for immune sequencing data. Study results and limitations: Four to six TRBV segments, including TRBV5-6, TRBV5-1 and TRBV20-1, were more frequent in patients than controls.

Unique molecular identifiers featured in each of the TCR beta cDNA libraries. From the PCR reads, TCRdb called clonotypes with MiXCR, one entry per CDR3 protein. The data show 600,000 to 750,000 distinct CDR3 sequences, with roughly three fifths seen just once and approximately 10% held by the top ten. The germline CDR1 and CDR2 sequences are MGHDK and SYGVNS. The junction had 10 bases not matched to a gene; V was cut back by 3 bases and J by 2 bases. This CDR3 has 17 residues. This sequence originates from a girl between 2 and 10 years old with multiple sclerosis. The sequenced sample consisted of blood. The rearrangement uses TRBV25-1 and TRBJ2-1; 7 nucleotides line up with TRBD1. The CDR3 sequence is CASSDSDREIPYNEQFF. CDR3 coding DNA: TGTGCCAGCAGTGACTCAGACAGGGAAATTCCCTACAATGAGCAGTTCTTC.